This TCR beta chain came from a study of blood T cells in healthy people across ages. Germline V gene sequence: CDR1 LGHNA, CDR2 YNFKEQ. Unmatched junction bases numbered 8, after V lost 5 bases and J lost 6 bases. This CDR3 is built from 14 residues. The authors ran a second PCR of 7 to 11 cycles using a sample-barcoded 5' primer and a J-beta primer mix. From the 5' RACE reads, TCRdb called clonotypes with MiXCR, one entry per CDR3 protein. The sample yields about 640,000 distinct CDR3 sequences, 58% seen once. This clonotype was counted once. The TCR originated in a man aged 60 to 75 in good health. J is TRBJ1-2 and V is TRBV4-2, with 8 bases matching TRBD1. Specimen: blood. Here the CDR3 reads CASSSPDRAHGYTF. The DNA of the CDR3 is TGTGCCAGCAGCTCCCCGGACAGGGCTCATGGCTACACCTTC.